The clone carrying this T cell receptor (beta chain) was seen a handful of times. Its target is unknown. These data belong to a study of human T cells and chemical hapten exposure. Study context: DPC at 2% was the sensitizing agent, placed on approximately 2 cm by approximately 2 cm of upper inner arm skin. The study's findings and limits: With patch test score, the counts of PT1 expanded TCRs showed a positive correlation.

As for time point: patch test 1, 2 weeks after DPC sensitization. The treatment is: therapeutic diphenylcyclopropenone sensitization with weekly scalp DPC. Ahead of each patch test application, blood was drawn. Alopecia patients, 18 to 70 years old and DPC-suitable, served as donors. This CDR3 has 13 amino acids. Germline CDR1 reads SEHNR; CDR2 reads FQNEAQ (reference sequence). V was pared by 1 base and J by 5 bases, with 8 bases between. TCRdb re-called the RACE reads through MiXCR, storing one row per CDR3 protein. The sample records roughly 180,000 distinct CDR3 sequences, more than 12% being singletons.

The chain combines TRBV7-9 with TRBJ2-5; D gene ambiguous. The origin of this receptor is a woman aged 25 to 39 with alopecia areata. Some clones in this sample may be carry-over from other donors' samples. This material consisted of whole blood, taken in connection with sensitization to the hapten diphenylcyclopropenone (DPC). This CDR3 reads CASSLVATETQYF. The CDR3 DNA sequence: TGTGCCAGCAGCTTAGTTGCAACGGAGACCCAGTACTTC.